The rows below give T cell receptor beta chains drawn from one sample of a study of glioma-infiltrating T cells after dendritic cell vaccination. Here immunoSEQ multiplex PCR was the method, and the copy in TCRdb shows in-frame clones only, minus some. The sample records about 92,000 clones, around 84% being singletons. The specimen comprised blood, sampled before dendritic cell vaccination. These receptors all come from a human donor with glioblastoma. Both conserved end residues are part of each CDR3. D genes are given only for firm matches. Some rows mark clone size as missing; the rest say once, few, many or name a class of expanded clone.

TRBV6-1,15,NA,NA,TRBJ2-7,CASTGVGALGYEQYF,TGTGCCAGCACTGGGGTGGGGGCTCTCGGCTACGAGCAGTACTTC
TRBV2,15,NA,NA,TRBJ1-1,CASSGVTGMATEAFF,TGTGCCAGCAGTGGGGTTACAGGGATGGCCACTGAAGCTTTCTTT
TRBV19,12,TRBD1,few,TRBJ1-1,CASRGQGREAFF,TGTGCCAGTAGGGGACAGGGGAGAGAAGCTTTCTTT
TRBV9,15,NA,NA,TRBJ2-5,CASSAEPGPQETQYF,TGTGCCAGCAGCGCAGAGCCGGGTCCACAAGAGACCCAGTACTTC
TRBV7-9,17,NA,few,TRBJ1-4,CASSRGGGGVYNEKLFF,TGTGCCAGCAGTAGAGGCGGGGGAGGGGTGTATAATGAAAAACTGTTTTTT
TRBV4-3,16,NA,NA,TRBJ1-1,CASSPTGGSLNTEAFF,TGCGCCAGCAGCCCCACCGGGGGGTCCTTGAACACTGAAGCTTTCTTT
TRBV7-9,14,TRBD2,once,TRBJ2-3,CASSPGLGTDTQCF,TGTGCCAGCAGCCCAGGACTAGGCACAGATACGCAGTGTTTT
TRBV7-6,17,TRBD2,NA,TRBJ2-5,CASSPSIGRGGLETQYF,TGTGCCAGCAGCCCCAGTATTGGGCGGGGGGGCCTAGAGACCCAGTACTTC
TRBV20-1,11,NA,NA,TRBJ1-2,CSALHERGYTF,TGCAGTGCCCTACATGAGCGGGGCTACACCTTC
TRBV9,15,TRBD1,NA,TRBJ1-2,CASSLEGQGARGYTF,TGTGCCAGCAGCCTCGAGGGACAGGGGGCGCGGGGCTACACCTTC
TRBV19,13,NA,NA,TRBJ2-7,CASSMENPYEQYF,TGTGCCAGTAGTATGGAGAATCCATACGAGCAGTACTTC
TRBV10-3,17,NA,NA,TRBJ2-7,CAISESFRGLEAYEQYF,TGTGCCATCAGTGAGTCCTTTCGGGGACTTGAAGCCTACGAGCAGTACTTC
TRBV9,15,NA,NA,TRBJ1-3,CASSVAGLSGNTIYF,TGTGCCAGCAGCGTAGCAGGACTATCTGGAAACACCATATATTTT
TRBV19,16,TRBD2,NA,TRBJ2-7,CASSTRPTGGSYEQYF,TGTGCCAGTAGTACCCGCCCTACGGGGGGCTCCTACGAGCAGTACTTC
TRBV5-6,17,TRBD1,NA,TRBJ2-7,CASSWRPGQGRVDKQYF,TGTGCCAGCAGCTGGAGACCGGGACAGGGGAGAGTAGACAAGCAGTACTTC
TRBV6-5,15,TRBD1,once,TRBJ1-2,CASSWGTGRKGGYTF,TGTGCCAGCAGTTGGGGGACAGGTCGAAAAGGGGGCTACACCTTC
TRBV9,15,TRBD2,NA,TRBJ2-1,CASSATSGTYNEQFF,TGTGCCAGCAGCGCGACTAGCGGGACATACAATGAGCAGTTCTTC
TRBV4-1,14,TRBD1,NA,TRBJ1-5,CASSQGQGAQPQHF,TGCGCCAGCAGCCAAGGACAGGGGGCTCAGCCCCAGCATTTT
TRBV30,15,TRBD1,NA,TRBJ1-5,CAWSGGTGANQPQHF,TGTGCCTGGAGTGGTGGGACAGGGGCCAATCAGCCCCAGCATTTT
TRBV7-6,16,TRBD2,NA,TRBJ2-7,CASSSGLAGGRYEQYF,TGTGCCAGCAGCTCGGGACTAGCGGGAGGGCGGTACGAGCAGTACTTC
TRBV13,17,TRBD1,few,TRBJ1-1,CASSLEGTGSVNTEAFF,TGTGCCAGCAGCTTAGAAGGGACAGGATCGGTGAACACTGAAGCTTTCTTT
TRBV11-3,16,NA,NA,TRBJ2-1,CASSRSGGLAENEQFF,TGTGCCAGCAGCCGTTCCGGGGGGCTAGCGGAAAATGAGCAGTTCTTC
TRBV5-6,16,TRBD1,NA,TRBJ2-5,CASSLEIVQGAETQYF,TGTGCCAGCAGCTTGGAAATCGTACAGGGGGCAGAGACCCAGTACTTC
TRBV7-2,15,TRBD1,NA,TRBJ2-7,CASSSPEGQNYEQYF,TGTGCCAGCAGCTCGCCCGAGGGACAGAACTACGAGCAGTACTTC
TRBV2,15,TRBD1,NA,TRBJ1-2,CASSEGPRGRVGYTF,TGTGCCAGCAGTGAAGGGCCCAGGGGGCGAGTTGGCTACACCTTC
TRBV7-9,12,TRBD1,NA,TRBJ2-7,CATDRAGYEQYF,TGTGCCACCGACAGGGCGGGCTACGAGCAGTACTTC